These T cell receptor beta chains were read from a single sample in a study of regulatory T cells in long-lasting Graves disease. In TCRdb, the multiplex PCR reads were re-called with MiXCR into one record per CDR3 protein. The profile shows 350,000 to 400,000 distinct CDR3 sequences, about 16% of them singletons. The same sample was also used in a study of T cells in Graves' hyperthyroidism and ophthalmopathy.

This material consisted of peripheral blood mononuclear cells (PBMCs), taken at new diagnosis, from a patient treated with antithyroid drugs. Receptor source: a woman aged 18 to 35 with Graves disease. CDR3s include the opening cysteine and the closing phenylalanine or tryptophan. The order of the fields is D gene, J gene, clone size, V gene, CDR3 DNA, CDR3 protein. The D gene is left open where the match is weak. Clone size is stated in some rows and not others, as once, few, many or a class when expanded.

.	TRBJ2-1	many	TRBV9	TGTGCCAGCAACCCACACCGCGGGGGCAACAATGAGCAGTTCTTC	CASNPHRGGNNEQFF
.	TRBJ1-2	.	TRBV29-1	TGCAGCGTTGAAGCCCCACCTTCGAGGGGGATTTCCTTC	CSVEAPPSRGISF
.	TRBJ2-2	many	TRBV30	TGTGCCTGGAGCGATACTCCACAGGCAAACACCGGGGAGCTGTTTTTT	CAWSDTPQANTGELFF
TRBD1	TRBJ1-2	many	TRBV9	TGTGCCAGCAGCCCACGTCGACAGGGCGATGGCTACACCTTC	CASSPRRQGDGYTF
.	TRBJ2-2	many	TRBV6-2/TRBV6-3	TGTGCCAGCGTCCGGTACACCGGGGAGCTGTTTTTT	CASVRYTGELFF
.	TRBJ1-2	.	TRBV27	TGTGCCAGCAGTTCCTCGCATATGGGGACTAACTATGGCTACACCTTC	CASSSSHMGTNYGYTF
.	TRBJ2-1	many	TRBV11-2	TGTGCCAGCAACGGACTGAAAAATGAGCAGTTCTTC	CASNGLKNEQFF
.	TRBJ2-1	.	TRBV27	TGTGCCGGCAGTCCCCGGACTATTAGCTCCTACAATGAGCAGTTCTTC	CAGSPRTISSYNEQFF
.	TRBJ2-7	.	TRBV14	TGTGCCAGCAGCCAAGACGGGCAGGGGTTAGACGAGCAGTACTTC	CASSQDGQGLDEQYF
TRBD2	TRBJ2-7	many	TRBV10-3	TGTGCCATCAGCCAGCGGGAGGGCTCCTACGAGCAGTACTTC	CAISQREGSYEQYF
.	TRBJ1-2	few	TRBV5-1	TGCGCCAGCAGCTTGGAGGTGGGATACATCTTCGGCTACACCTTC	CASSLEVGYIFGYTF
.	TRBJ2-5	many	TRBV20-1	TGCAGTGCTCCGCGAGAGACCCAGTACTTC	CSAPRETQYF
TRBD2	TRBJ2-7	.	TRBV6-1	TGTGCCAGCAGTGAAGGTATCTCTAGCGGCGAGCAGTACTTC	CASSEGISSGEQYF
.	TRBJ2-1	many	TRBV5-1	TGCGCCAGCAGCGAGTGGACAGCGACCTACAATGAGCAGTTCTTC	CASSEWTATYNEQFF
.	TRBJ1-3	.	TRBV9	TGTGCCAGCAGCGTAGCTGACAGGATCTCTGGAAACACCATATATTTT	CASSVADRISGNTIYF
.	TRBJ1-6	.	TRBV7-6	TGTGCCAGCAGCTTAGGTAGGACCGGATCAAGTTCACCCCTCCACTTT	CASSLGRTGSSSPLHF
.	TRBJ2-2	.	TRBV6-1	TGTGCCAGCAGTGAATCCCAGGGGGGACCCGGGGAGCTGTTTTTT	CASSESQGGPGELFF
.	TRBJ2-3	.	TRBV27	TGTGCCAGCAGTTTTGACACTCGTAGCGACACAGATACGCAGTATTTT	CASSFDTRSDTDTQYF
TRBD2	TRBJ2-1	.	TRBV5-1	TGCGCCAGCCTTGGGACTAGCGGATTCTACAATGAGCAGTTCTTC	CASLGTSGFYNEQFF